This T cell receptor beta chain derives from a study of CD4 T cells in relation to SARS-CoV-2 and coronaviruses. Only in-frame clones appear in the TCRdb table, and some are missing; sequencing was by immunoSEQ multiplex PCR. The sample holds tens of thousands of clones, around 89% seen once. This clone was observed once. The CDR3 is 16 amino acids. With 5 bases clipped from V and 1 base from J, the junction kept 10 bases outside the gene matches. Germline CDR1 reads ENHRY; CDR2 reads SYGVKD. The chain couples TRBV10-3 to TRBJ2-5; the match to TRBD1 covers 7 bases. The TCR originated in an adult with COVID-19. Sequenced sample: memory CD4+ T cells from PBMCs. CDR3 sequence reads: CAISLSTGQGQETQYF. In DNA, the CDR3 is TGTGCCATCAGTCTTTCGACAGGGCAGGGCCAAGAGACCCAGTACTTC.